This T cell receptor beta chain was profiled in a study of identical twins. Study conclusions and caveats: Where beta out-of-frame sequences were concerned, excess twin sharing was weaker. Possibly, invariant MAIT and iNKT cells partly confounded zero-insertion analyses.

Note on this clonotype: Antigen: not known.

V dropped 0 bases and J dropped 4; count of bases not matched to a gene: 7. The germline V gene has CDR1 SGHRS and CDR2 YFSETQ. This CDR3 is 17 amino acids long. One entry per CDR3 protein results from TCRdb running MiXCR on the 5' RACE reads. The repertoire includes roughly 720,000 distinct CDR3 sequences, 18% of them detected once, and around 12% sits in the top ten. This sample also belongs to another study, concerning T cells expressing NK-cell markers. That report adds: Sorted T-cell subsets CD3+CD56+NKG2C+, CD3+CD56+NKG2C- and CD3+CD56-NKG2C+ were TCR beta-sequenced. These clonotypes additionally ranked first within the CD3+CD56-NKG2C+ fraction of four donors.

The receptor's source is a woman aged 18-30 years in good health. V is TRBV5-1 and J is TRBJ2-1; 10 bases match TRBD2. The sequenced material came from PBMCs. This chain's CDR3 is CASSLAASGGNYNEQFF. As DNA, the CDR3 is TGCGCCAGCAGCTTGGCCGCTAGCGGGGGTAATTACAATGAGCAGTTCTTC. Using reference TRBV5-1 and TRBJ2-1 for the parts outside the CDR3, the full variable domain is KAGVTQTPRYLIKTRGQQVTLSCSPISGHRSVSWYQQTPGQGLQFLFEYFSETQRNKGNFPGRFSGRQFSNSRSEMNVSTLELGDSALYLCASSLAASGGNYNEQFFGPGTRLTVL.